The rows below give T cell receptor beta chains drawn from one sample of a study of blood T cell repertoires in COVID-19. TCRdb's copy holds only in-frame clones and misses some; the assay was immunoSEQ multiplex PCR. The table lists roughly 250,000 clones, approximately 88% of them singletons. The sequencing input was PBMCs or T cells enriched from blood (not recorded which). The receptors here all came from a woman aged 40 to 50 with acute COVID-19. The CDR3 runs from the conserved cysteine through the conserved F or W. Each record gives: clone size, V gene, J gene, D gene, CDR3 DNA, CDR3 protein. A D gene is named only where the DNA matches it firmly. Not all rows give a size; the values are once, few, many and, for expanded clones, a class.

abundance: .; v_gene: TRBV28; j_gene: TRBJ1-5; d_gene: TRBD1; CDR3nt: TGTGCCAGCAGTCTACAGGGGTTGAGGAATCAGCCCCAGCATTTT; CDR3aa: CASSLQGLRNQPQHF
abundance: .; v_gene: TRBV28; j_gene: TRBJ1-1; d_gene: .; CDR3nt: TGTGCCAGCAGTTTAACGGGGAGGGCCGGACCTGAAGCTTTCTTT; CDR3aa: CASSLTGRAGPEAFF
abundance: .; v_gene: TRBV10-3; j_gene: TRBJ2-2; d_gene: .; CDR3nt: TGTGCCATTGGAGGTAACACCGGGGAGCTGTTTTTT; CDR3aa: CAIGGNTGELFF
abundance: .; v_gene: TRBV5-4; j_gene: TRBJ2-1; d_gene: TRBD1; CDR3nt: TGTACCAGCAGCCTCACTCTTCGAGGACAGGGAAGGAATGAGCAGTTCTTC; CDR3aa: CTSSLTLRGQGRNEQFF
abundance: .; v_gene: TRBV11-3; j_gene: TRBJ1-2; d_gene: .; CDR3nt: TGTGCCAGCAGCTTAGACTCTGGGTTTATTCTTCGGAGTGGCTACACCTTC; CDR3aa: CASSLDSGFILRSGYTF
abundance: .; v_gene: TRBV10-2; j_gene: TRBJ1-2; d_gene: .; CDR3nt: TGCGCCAGCAGTGACGCGGGGGTGGGGAGCTATGGCTACACCTTC; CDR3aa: CASSDAGVGSYGYTF
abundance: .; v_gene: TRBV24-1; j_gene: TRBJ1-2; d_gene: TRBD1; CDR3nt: TGTGCCACCAGTGATTCGGGGACAGCTATCTATGGCTACACCTTC; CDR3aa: CATSDSGTAIYGYTF
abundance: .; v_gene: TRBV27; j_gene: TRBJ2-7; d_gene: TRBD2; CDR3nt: TGTGCCAGCAGTTTAGCGGGAGGCGGGTACGAGCAGTACTTC; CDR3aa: CASSLAGGGYEQYF
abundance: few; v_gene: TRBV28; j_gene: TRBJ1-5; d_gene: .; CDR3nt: TGTGCCAGCAGTTCCAGAAACAATCAGCCCCAGCATTTT; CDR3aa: CASSSRNNQPQHF
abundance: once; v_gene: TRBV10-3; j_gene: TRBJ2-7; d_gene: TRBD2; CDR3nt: TGTGCCATCAGTGAGTCGCGGGGCGGGAGTAACGAAGAGCAGTACTTC; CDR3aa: CAISESRGGSNEEQYF
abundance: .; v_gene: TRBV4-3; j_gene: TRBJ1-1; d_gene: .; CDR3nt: TGCGCCAGCAGCCAAGACAGTCGTGGCACTGAAGCTTTCTTT; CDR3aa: CASSQDSRGTEAFF
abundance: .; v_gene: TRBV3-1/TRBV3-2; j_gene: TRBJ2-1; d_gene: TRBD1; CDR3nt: TGTGCCAGCAGCCAACCAGGACAGGGAAACAATGAGCAGTTCTTC; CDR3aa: CASSQPGQGNNEQFF
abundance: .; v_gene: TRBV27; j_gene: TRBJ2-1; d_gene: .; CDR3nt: TGTGCCAGCCATGGGGGCTGGAGCTCCTACAATGAGCAGTTCTTC; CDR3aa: CASHGGWSSYNEQFF
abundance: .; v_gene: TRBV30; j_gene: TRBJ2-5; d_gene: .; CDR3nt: TGTGCCTGGACGATTGACAACGGCGTAGAGACCCAGTACTTC; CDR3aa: CAWTIDNGVETQYF
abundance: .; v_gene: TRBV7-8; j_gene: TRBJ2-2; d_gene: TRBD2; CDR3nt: TGTGCCAGCACCCCAAGAATGGCGGGAGGGAACACCGGGGAGCTGTTTTTT; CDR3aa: CASTPRMAGGNTGELFF
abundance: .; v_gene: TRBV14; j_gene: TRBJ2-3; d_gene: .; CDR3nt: TGTGCCAGCAGCCTGGACTACTACCCTAGCACAGATACGCAGTATTTT; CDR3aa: CASSLDYYPSTDTQYF
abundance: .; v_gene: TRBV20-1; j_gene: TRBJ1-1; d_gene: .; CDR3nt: TGCAGTGCTAGAGGGCCCACTGAAGCTTTCTTT; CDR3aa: CSARGPTEAFF